This T cell receptor beta chain was observed in a study of vaccination effects on CD4 cells after COVID-19. The wider study: Each participant was administered two doses of either the BNT162b2 or the mRNA-1273 vaccine. Findings and limits, study-wide: In the study, convalescent patients were few, and early post-infection timepoints were absent.

Assay: immunoSEQ multiplex PCR; the TCRdb copy retains only in-frame clones and omits some. This repertoire shows approximately 74,000 clones, around 74% found once; its top ten account for 2.5% to 3%. Regarding this clone: Its antigen is unidentified. Other DNA sequences in the same sample also yield this CDR3.

ViraFEST assay sequencing came after antigen-specific CD4+ T cells were expanded with viral peptide pools. CD4+ T cells were isolated after around 9 days of culture. Nucleocapsid antibody tests were negative, and the vaccine recipients had no prior SARS-CoV-2 infection. Cultivation was performed at more than 1.5 million PBMC per well with 8.5 to 10 IU/ml IL-2 and 9.5 to 10 ug/ml peptides added. Days 3 and 7 were when half the medium was replaced with IL-2 medium. The CDR3 length is 14 residues. V gave up 5 bases and J gave up 1 base; unmatched junction bases: 3. Germline V gene sequence: CDR1 SGHRS, CDR2 YFSETQ.

This receptor was taken from a human donor who received a COVID-19 vaccine. This rearrangement joins TRBV5-1 to TRBJ1-1, with 9 bases matching TRBD1. Specimen: CD4+ T cells from PBMCs cultured with HCoV-NL63 spike peptides, collected before COVID-19 vaccination. CDR3 nucleotide sequence: TGCGCCAGCAGTAGGGACAGGGCGAACACTGAAGCTTTCTTT. Protein: CASSRDRANTEAFF. Based on the CDR3 plus reference TRBV5-1 and TRBJ1-1, the full variable domain is KAGVTQTPRYLIKTRGQQVTLSCSPISGHRSVSWYQQTPGQGLQFLFEYFSETQRNKGNFPGRFSGRQFSNSRSEMNVSTLELGDSALYLCASSRDRANTEAFFGQGTRLTVV.